The clone carrying this T cell receptor beta chain was detected only once. Its target is unknown. The blood RNA (from unsorted whole blood) was obtained, and germline DNA was also extracted. This sample is part of a study of tumor-infiltrating lymphocytes in primary liver carcinoma. Notes on the study in general: Tumors significantly exceeded blood in top-250-clone fraction (p = 0.039).

Trimming stripped 1 base from V and 7 bases from J, with 7 bases between. The germline CDR1 and CDR2 sequences are SGHVS and FQNEAQ. The length of the CDR3 is 12 residues. Priming with a constant-region primer yielded TCR beta cDNA from 400 to 500 ng total RNA. Researchers made the TCR beta libraries by running three nested multiplex PCR rounds with slightly modified ARM-PCR. The two initial PCR rounds, approximately 10 cycles each, used TRBV1-TRBV30 forward and C-beta reverse primers. Using its own MiXCR run on the multiplex PCR reads, TCRdb lists one record per CDR3 protein. The sample consists of 300,000 to 400,000 distinct CDR3 sequences, 50% to 70% of them appearing once.

The sample consisted of peripheral blood. This clonotype was obtained from a man aged 35 to 55 with primary liver carcinoma and hepatitis B virus infection. The chain is built from TRBV7-8 and TRBJ1-1; D is unclear. CDR3 DNA: TGTGCCAGCAGCTTAGAATACAGTGAAGCTTTCTTT. Its protein is CASSLEYSEAFF.